These 27 T cell receptor beta chains came from one sample sequenced in a study of blood T cells in healthy people across ages. A second PCR of 7 to 11 cycles used a sample-barcoded 5' primer and a J-beta primer mix. In TCRdb, the 5' RACE reads were re-called with MiXCR into one record per CDR3 protein. The sample lists about 1.1 million distinct CDR3 sequences; more than 30% were seen once. Sequencing was performed on blood. These receptors were obtained from a young man in good health.

This clonotype came up a few times. The chain employs TRBV15 and TRBJ2-1; possibly TRBD1 for D (6 bases). Germline V gene lookup returns CDR1 LNHNV and CDR2 YYDKDF (reference sequence). Trimming removed 5 bases from V and 4 bases from J, with 18 bases in between. CDR3 length: 16 residues. This CDR3 reads CATSPNRDTIYNEQFF. The CDR3 DNA reads as TGTGCCACCAGCCCAAATCGGGACACTATTTACAATGAGCAGTTCTTC.

This clonotype showed up many times. One junction end disagrees with the germline gene, perhaps due to a read error. The chain employs TRBV7-7 and TRBJ2-1, with 8 bases that match TRBD1. Per the germline V gene, CDR1 is SSHAT and CDR2 is FNYEAQ (reference sequence). The CDR3 sequence is 15 residues long. Here the CDR3 reads CASSLGQGLVGEQFF. The CDR3 DNA reads TGTGCAAGCAGCCTCGGACAGGGCCTGGTTGGTGAGCAGTTCTTC.

The V and J genes are TRBV12-3 or TRBV12-4 and TRBJ1-4, with D unresolved. Trimming removed 7 bases at V and 4 bases at J, with 34 bases between. The CDR3 spans 21 residues. This chain's CDR3 is CASTSRGSLGVTLGNNEKLFF. CDR3 bases: TGTGCCAGCACTAGTCGAGGTTCGTTAGGAGTGACTTTAGGGAATAATGAAAAACTGTTTTTT.

This clonotype was seen more than once but under ten times. The V gene is TRBV5-1, the J gene TRBJ1-1, with TRBD1 matching over 7 bases. Germline V gene sequence: CDR1 SGHRS, CDR2 YFSETQ. The CDR3 length is 15 residues. Trimming at V came to 2 bases and at J to 3 bases, leaving 7 bases not matched to a gene. CDR3 nucleotide sequence: TGCGCCAGCAGCTTATCCGGGACAGAGGACACTGAAGCTTTCTTT. It codes for CASSLSGTEDTEAFF.

This clonotype has just a few counts. The chain joins TRBV20-1 to TRBJ1-6, with D uncertain. The CDR3 totals 12 residues. In germline, CDR1 is DFQATT, CDR2 SNEGSKA (reference sequence). V was pared by 6 bases and J by 9 bases, with 12 bases between. In nucleotides, the CDR3 is TGCAGTGCAAAAGGAGGGAGTTCACCCCTCCACTTT. Amino acids: CSAKGGSSPLHF.

This clonotype was picked up one time. The rearrangement links TRBV12-3 or TRBV12-4 to TRBJ2-3; D unclear. V was trimmed by 6 bases and J by 6 bases, leaving 7 bases between them. The CDR3 totals 11 residues. CDR3 nucleotide sequence: TGTGCCAGCAGGAATTTTGATACGCAGTATTTT. Translating gives CASRNFDTQYF.

This clonotype has just one count. The rearrangement uses TRBV10-3 and TRBJ1-1; no clear D. CDR3 length equals 14 residues. Trimming cost V 2 bases and J 3 bases, with 10 bases left between them. The germline V gene has CDR1 ENHRY and CDR2 SYGVKD. The CDR3 here is CAISERESDTEAFF. Here the CDR3 DNA reads TGTGCCATCAGTGAGAGGGAATCGGACACTGAAGCTTTCTTT.

This clonotype was recorded once. J is TRBJ2-3 and V is TRBV21-1. TRBV21-1 is a pseudogene locus. CDR3 length: 18 residues. CDR3 loop: CASNTGTKEKKSTDTQYF. Here the CDR3 DNA reads TGTGCCAGCAACACAGGAACCAAAGAAAAAAAAAGCACAGATACGCAGTATTTT.

There are a few counts of this clonotype. The CDR3 here is CASSSRARNTEAFF. CDR3 sequence (DNA): TGTGCCAGCAGTTCTCGGGCACGCAACACTGAAGCTTTCTTT. The V gene is TRBV12-3 or TRBV12-4, the J gene TRBJ1-1; D gene ambiguous. The CDR3 is 14 amino acids. Trimming shortened V by 4 bases and J by 2 bases, and 11 bases separated the two germline ends.

This clonotype was found many times. The chain employs TRBV7-2 and TRBJ2-3, with D tentatively TRBD2 (5 bases). Per germline, CDR1 SGHTA and CDR2 FQGNSA. V shed 7 bases and J shed 2 bases, with 16 bases lying between them. The CDR3 is made up of 15 amino acids. CDR3 sequence (DNA): TGTGCCAGCAACCCTAATGGACTCTACACAGATACGCAGTATTTT. Protein: CASNPNGLYTDTQYF. Full variable domain (rest looked up from reference TRBV7-2 and TRBJ2-3): GAGVSQSPSNKVTEKGKDVELRCDPISGHTALYWYRQSLGQGLEFLIYFQGNSAPDKSGLPSDRFSAERTGGSVSTLTIQRTQQEDSAVYLCASNPNGLYTDTQYFGPGTRLTVL.

The chain combines TRBV6-5 with TRBJ2-5; TRBD2 might be the D (5 bases). In germline, CDR1 is MNHEY, CDR2 SVGAGI. Trimming stripped 5 bases from V and 2 bases from J, with 12 bases between. The CDR3 length is 14 residues. CDR3 region: CASSDFEGQETQYF. CDR3 sequence (DNA): TGTGCCAGCAGTGACTTCGAGGGTCAAGAGACCCAGTACTTC.

The chain combines TRBV12-3 or TRBV12-4 with TRBJ2-7, with D perhaps TRBD1 (6 bases). The germline V and J ends were trimmed by 3 bases and 2 bases, with 14 bases remaining between them. The CDR3 consists of 15 residues. The CDR3 bases are TGTGCCAGCAGTTTCCCCGAACAGGGCACCTACGAGCAGTACTTC. This gives the protein CASSFPEQGTYEQYF.

The sample holds a few counts of this clonotype. V and J are TRBV12-3 or TRBV12-4 and TRBJ2-5; 15 bases agree with TRBD2. V gave up 1 base and J gave up 1 base; unmatched junction bases: 7. This CDR3 region has 19 residues. This chain's CDR3 is CASSLDWTSGGVPQETQYF. CDR3 DNA sequence: TGTGCCAGCAGTTTAGACTGGACTAGCGGGGGGGTCCCCCAAGAGACCCAGTACTTC.

The chain joins TRBV29-1 to TRBJ2-1, with 10 positions matching TRBD2. The CDR3 is 13 residues long. With V trimmed by 4 bases and J by 8 bases, 5 bases remained unmatched. The V gene's germline CDR1 is SQVTM and CDR2 ANQGSEA. CDR3 sequence: CSVAGTSVHEQFF. Here the CDR3 DNA reads TGCAGCGTTGCCGGGACTAGCGTACATGAGCAGTTCTTC.

This clonotype occurred a few times. The V gene is TRBV20-1, the J gene TRBJ1-5; 9 bases align to TRBD1. Trimming at V came to 2 bases and at J to 0 bases, leaving 8 bases not matched to a gene. Germline lookup yields CDR1 DFQATT and CDR2 SNEGSKA (reference sequence). The CDR3 contains 17 residues. The DNA of the CDR3 is TGCAGTGCTAGAAGAGGGGACAGGGATTATAGCAATCAGCCCCAGCATTTT. Protein product: CSARRGDRDYSNQPQHF.

This clonotype was observed many times. The chain has TRBV4-1 and TRBJ2-5; 8 nucleotides line up with TRBD2. CDR1 is MGHRA and CDR2 is YSYEKL in the germline V gene. V was pared by 1 base and J by 3 bases, with 4 bases of the junction left unmatched. The CDR3 runs 15 residues. DNA of the CDR3: TGCGCCAGCAGCCAAGTAGCGGGGAGTAAAGAGACCCAGTACTTC. Protein sequence: CASSQVAGSKETQYF.

The rearrangement links TRBV5-1 to TRBJ2-1; 8 nucleotides line up with TRBD2. V lost 1 base to trimming and J lost 10 bases; unmatched junction nucleotides: 13. CDR3 length: 16 residues. In germline, CDR1 is SGHRS, CDR2 YFSETQ. CDR3 loop: CASSLNRLAPDQEQFF. The CDR3 DNA reads as TGCGCCAGCAGCTTGAACCGACTAGCGCCAGATCAGGAGCAGTTCTTC. Combining the CDR3 with reference TRBV5-1 and TRBJ2-1 gives the whole variable domain KAGVTQTPRYLIKTRGQQVTLSCSPISGHRSVSWYQQTPGQGLQFLFEYFSETQRNKGNFPGRFSGRQFSNSRSEMNVSTLELGDSALYLCASSLNRLAPDQEQFFGPGTRLTVL.

The sample holds a few counts of this clonotype. The V call is TRBV20-1, the J call TRBJ1-1, with a weak D call TRBD1 (5 bases). This CDR3 spans 13 amino acids. Germline CDR1 reads DFQATT; CDR2 reads SNEGSKA (reference sequence). V gave up 4 bases and J gave up 1 base, with 10 bases separating them. CDR3 sequence (DNA): TGCAGTGCTACCTCAGGGACGAACACTGAAGCTTTCTTT. Translating gives CSATSGTNTEAFF.

The chain combines TRBV12-3 or TRBV12-4 with TRBJ2-3; no definite D call. The length of the CDR3 is 14 residues. V shed 3 bases and J shed 0 bases, with 7 bases lying between them. CDR3 sequence reads: CASSFASSTDTQYF. As DNA, the CDR3 is TGTGCCAGCAGTTTCGCCAGCAGCACAGATACGCAGTATTTT.

The rearrangement links TRBV27 to TRBJ2-3; 8 positions match TRBD1. CDR1 MNHEY and CDR2 SMNVEV come from the germline V gene (reference sequence). Trimming cost V 8 bases and J 7 bases; bases outside gene matches: 17. The CDR3 length is 16 residues. The chain's CDR3 is CASHLNSGGFSYTQYF. CDR3 coding DNA: TGTGCCAGCCATTTAAATTCAGGGGGCTTTTCGTATACGCAGTATTTT.

This clonotype was counted a few times. The chain carries TRBV10-3 and TRBJ2-7; D is perhaps TRBD1 (5 bases). The CDR3 consists of 14 residues. Germline assignment: CDR1 ENHRY and CDR2 SYGVKD. V was trimmed by 3 bases and J by 3 bases, leaving 12 bases between them. The CDR3 spells CAISEGAGIYEQYF. In nucleotides, the CDR3 is TGTGCCATCAGTGAAGGAGCAGGGATCTACGAGCAGTACTTC.

This clonotype was counted once. The rearrangement uses TRBV20-1 and TRBJ2-3; the match to TRBD1 covers 9 bases. J was trimmed by 1 base and V by 6 bases; bases with no gene match: 8. Germline lookup yields CDR1 DFQATT and CDR2 SNEGSKA (reference sequence). The length of the CDR3 is 15 residues. This chain's CDR3 is CSATRDRVGTDTQYF. The DNA for the CDR3 is TGCAGTGCCACCCGGGACAGGGTTGGCACAGATACGCAGTATTTT.

The sample holds many counts of this clonotype. At one end the junction does not follow the germline gene, possibly because of a read error. The rearrangement links TRBV20-1 to TRBJ2-1; D is perhaps TRBD2 (5 bases). The CDR3 contains 16 residues. CDR1 DFQATT and CDR2 SNEGSKA come from the germline V gene (reference sequence). CDR3 region: CSAREDFSSSYNEQFF. CDR3 sequence (DNA): TGCAGTGCCAGAGAGGACTTCTCGAGCTCCTACAATGAGCAGTTCTTC.

The chain combines TRBV20-1 with TRBJ1-4; 8 nucleotides agree with TRBD1. V shed 1 base, J shed 5 bases, and the junction held 0 bases outside the gene matches. Germline values: CDR1 DFQATT, CDR2 SNEGSKA (reference sequence). This CDR3 is built from 13 residues. The CDR3 loop is CSARGTGNEKLFF. The DNA for the CDR3 is TGCAGTGCTAGAGGGACAGGGAATGAAAAACTGTTTTTT.

The rearrangement links TRBV7-9 to TRBJ2-7; D might be TRBD1 (5 bases). V lost 6 bases to trimming and J lost 2 bases, with 17 bases between them. The CDR3 runs to 15 residues. CDR1 and CDR2 from the germline V gene are SEHNR and FQNEAQ (reference sequence). This chain's CDR3 is CASSRTQQVPYEQYF. Here the CDR3 DNA reads TGTGCCAGCAGTCGAACCCAACAGGTACCCTACGAGCAGTACTTC. The full variable domain, its missing parts supplied by reference TRBV7-9 and TRBJ2-7, is DTGVSQNPRHKITKRGQNVTFRCDPISEHNRLYWYRQTLGQGPEFLTYFQNEAQLEKSRLLSDRFSAERPKGSFSTLEIQRTEQGDSAMYLCASSRTQQVPYEQYFGPGTRLTVT.

The chain carries TRBV14 and TRBJ2-1; D unresolved. Per germline, CDR1 SGHDN and CDR2 FVKESK. This CDR3 has 14 residues. Trimming stripped 1 base from V and 9 bases from J, with 13 bases between. The CDR3 DNA reads as TGTGCCAGCAGCCAAGTTATAGGGTTAGGTGAGCAGTTCTTC. Translation: CASSQVIGLGEQFF.

CDR3 nucleotides: TGTGCCAGCAGTTTTACAGGGATGGTCGATGACTACACCTTC. This codes for CASSFTGMVDDYTF. The chain has TRBV12-3 or TRBV12-4 and TRBJ1-2, with D tentatively TRBD1 (6 bases). CDR3 length: 14 residues. Trimming left V 3 bases short and J 10 bases short, with 18 bases between.